One and the same sample provided the 14 T cell receptor gamma chains below, sequenced in a study of gamma delta lymphoproliferative disorders and STAT genes. TCRdb re-analyzed the multiplex PCR reads via CATT. The data hold about 2,200 gamma-chain clones, with roughly a tenth observed a single time. Sequencing used genomic DNA taken from PBMCs of patients and controls. Sequenced input: blood. Receptors were obtained from a human donor with gamma-delta T-cell large granular lymphocyte leukemia.

This clone was seen more than once but under ten times. The V and J genes are TRGV2 and TRGJ1 or TRGJ2. TCRdb offers no J gene call, so here the DNA was matched to germline to obtain one. After removal of 4 bases from V and 3 bases from J, the junction contained 9 bases not matched to a gene. CDR3 size: 14 residues. Germline V gives CDR1 EGSNGY, CDR2 YDSYNSKV. This CDR3 is CATWERGLYYKKLF. CDR3 nucleotide sequence: TGTGCCACCTGGGAGAGGGGGCTTTATTATAAGAAACTCTTT.

This clone has only a few counts. The rearrangement joins TRGV3 to TRGJP2. TCRdb lists no J gene, so it was determined here by aligning the DNA to germline. The CDR3 is 15 residues long. Germline CDR1 reads VTNTFY; CDR2 reads YDVSTARD (reference sequence). V lost 0 bases to trimming and J lost 2 bases; unmatched junction nucleotides: 3. DNA of the CDR3: TGTGCCACCTGGGACAGGCGGAGTAGTGATTGGATCAAGACGTTT. Translating it yields CATWDRRSSDWIKTF.

This clone was seen only a few times. The translated DNA and TCRdb's protein are not identical at residue 8; the protein here was translated from the DNA. The chain is built from TRGV8 and TRGJP1. Germline matching of the DNA provided the J gene here, since TCRdb leaves it blank. The CDR3 has 14 amino acids. V gave up 2 bases and J gave up 7 bases; unmatched junction bases: 7. Germline lookup yields CDR1 VENAVY and CDR2 YDSYNSRV. CDR3 bases: TGTGCCACCTGGGATAACCCCAATGGTTGGTTCAAGATATTT. Translated: CATWDNPNGWFKIF.

This clone has just a few counts. A much larger clone differs from this one at a single base, so this may be a read error. The chain's CDR3 is CATWDSFYKKLF. DNA of the CDR3: TGTGCCACCTGGGATAGCTTTTATAAGAAACTCTTT. The V and J genes are TRGV8 and TRGJ1 or TRGJ2. The J gene is not listed in TCRdb, so it was assigned here from a DNA match to germline. The CDR3 loop spans 12 amino acids. Germline-derived CDR1 and CDR2 are VENAVY and YDSYNSRV. V gave up 1 base and J gave up 6 bases; unmatched junction bases: 3.

The chain carries TRGV4 and TRGJ1 or TRGJ2. TCRdb is silent on the J gene; assignment here came from matching the DNA to germline. The trim removed 3 bases at V and 4 bases at J, leaving 9 bases unmatched. The CDR3 covers 14 residues. The germline gives CDR1 EGSTGY, CDR2 YDSYTSSV. CDR3 protein: CATWDRCGYYKKLF. The DNA of the CDR3 is TGTGCCACCTGGGATCGGTGTGGGTATTATAAGAAACTCTTT.

The chain joins TRGV9 to TRGJ1 or TRGJ2. The J gene is not listed in TCRdb, so it was assigned here from a DNA match to germline. This CDR3 comprises 14 residues. Trimming cost V 5 bases and J 0 bases; bases outside gene matches: 7. Germline-derived CDR1 and CDR2 are GITISATS and ISYDGTV (reference sequence). DNA for the CDR3: TGTGCCTTGTGGGCCCCTGGGAATTATTATAAGAAACTCTTT. It encodes CALWAPGNYYKKLF.

This sequence joins TRGV2 and TRGJP2. Since TCRdb gives no J gene, matching the DNA to germline was used here to assign it. Germline-derived CDR1 and CDR2 are EGSNGY and YDSYNSKV. Unmatched junction bases numbered 12, after V lost 1 base and J lost 4 bases. The CDR3 is made up of 17 amino acids. The CDR3 bases are TGTGCCACCTGGGACGGTATTATGGGGACTAGTGATTGGATCAAGACGTTT. Residues: CATWDGIMGTSDWIKTF.

This clone was counted a few times. The CDR3 protein is CACWIRHQVSPTNKKLF. The CDR3 bases are TGTGCCTGCTGGATTAGGCACCAGGTAAGCCCAACTAATAAGAAACTCTTT. This chain joins TRGV11 and TRGJ1 or TRGJ2. Matching the DNA to germline supplied the J gene, which TCRdb does not give. TRGV11 is given ORF status, its function remaining uncertain. The CDR3 length is 17 residues. With V trimmed by 0 bases and J by 8 bases, 16 bases remained unmatched.

The V and J genes are TRGV5 and TRGJ1 or TRGJ2. TCRdb is silent on the J gene; assignment here came from matching the DNA to germline. The CDR3 contains 14 residues. The V gene's germline CDR1 is VINAFY and CDR2 YDVSNSKD. Unmatched junction bases numbered 12, after V lost 3 bases and J lost 7 bases. CDR3 DNA: TGTGCCACCTGGGACTCCCGTTGGTACTATAAGAAACTCTTT. Translation gives CATWDSRWYYKKLF.

A word on this clone: The TCRdb record carries a much larger clone's protein, which differs from this DNA's translation at residue 2; a read error is the likely cause, and the protein listed here is the DNA translation. V usage is TRGV10 and J usage is TRGJ1 or TRGJ2. TCRdb is silent on the J gene; assignment here came from matching the DNA to germline. TRGV10 falls under the ORF class, with uncertain function. This CDR3 contains 12 residues. This CDR3 is CTAWAKSDKKLF. The CDR3, as DNA: TGTACTGCGTGGGCTAAGTCGGATAAGAAACTCTTT.

The chain links TRGV2 to TRGJ1 or TRGJ2. The J gene is absent in TCRdb and was assigned here via DNA matching to germline. Germline CDR1 EGSNGY, CDR2 YDSYNSKV. V gave up 0 bases and J gave up 6 bases; unmatched junction bases: 8. CDR3 length equals 14 residues. The CDR3: CATWDGQSCYKKLF. As DNA, the CDR3 is TGTGCCACCTGGGACGGGCAAAGTTGTTATAAGAAACTCTTT.

The V call is TRGV9, the J call TRGJ1 or TRGJ2. The J gene comes from matching the DNA to germline here; TCRdb lacks it. The J segment lost 4 bases and the V segment lost 3 bases, leaving 3 bases of the junction unmatched. This CDR3 spans 12 amino acids. In germline, CDR1 is GITISATS, CDR2 ISYDGTV (reference sequence). As DNA, the CDR3 is TGTGCCTTGTGGGAGTTATATTATAAGAAACTCTTT. It is translated as CALWELYYKKLF.

This clone has a handful of counts. The chain employs TRGV10 and TRGJ1 or TRGJ2. TCRdb lists no J gene, so it was determined here by aligning the DNA to germline. TRGV10 is known as an ORF, though its function is uncertain. The CDR3 is 13 residues long. J lost 7 bases, V lost 8 bases, and 12 bases had no gene match. The CDR3 here is CAAWDRREYKKLF. CDR3 in DNA: TGTGCTGCGTGGGATCGTCGTGAGTATAAGAAACTCTTT.

As for this clone: TCRdb and the translated DNA give different amino acids at residue 7; the protein presented here is the one translated from the DNA. The rearrangement uses TRGV4 and TRGJ1 or TRGJ2. TCRdb leaves out the J gene; it was filled in here by matching the DNA to germline. Germline V gene data show CDR1 as EGSTGY and CDR2 as YDSYTSSV. The CDR3 has 14 amino acids. With 0 bases clipped from V and 0 bases from J, the junction kept 2 bases outside the gene matches. CDR3 sequence reads: CATWDGQNYYKKLF. In DNA, the CDR3 is TGTGCCACCTGGGATGGGCAGAATTATTATAAGAAACTCTTT.